This TCR beta chain comes out of a study of blood T cell repertoires in COVID-19. For the study at large: Researchers got acute and convalescent COVID-19 samples from the United States, Italy and Spain. Sample material is recorded as cDNA or gDNA derived from T cells, B-cell-depleted T cells, or PBMCs.

Assay: immunoSEQ multiplex PCR; the TCRdb copy retains only in-frame clones and omits some. Here the sample spans about 160,000 clones, approximately 81% being singletons. This clone was recorded once. The CDR3 is made up of 16 amino acids. The germline V gene encodes CDR1 MNHEY and CDR2 SMNVEV (reference sequence). V lost 3 bases and J lost 8; bases outside the gene matches: 15. The chain has TRBV27 and TRBJ1-2; 7 nucleotides line up with TRBD1. The sequence was obtained from a human donor with acute or convalescent COVID-19. The donor label of this sample is uncertain. The sequencing input was peripheral blood. DNA for the CDR3: TGTGCCAGCAGTTTGTTTGGTGGTGGCAGGGGGAGAGGCTACACCTTC. Protein product: CASSLFGGGRGRGYTF.